Listed below are T cell receptor beta chains from one sample, sequenced in a study of blood T cell repertoires in COVID-19. Profiled with immunoSEQ multiplex PCR; TCRdb holds only in-frame clones, not every one. The repertoire holds 200,000 to 250,000 clones, with about four fifths as singletons. Sequencing input: PBMCs or T cells enriched from blood (not recorded which). The origin of the receptors is a woman aged 45-65 years with acute COVID-19. The CDR3 runs from the conserved cysteine through the conserved F or W.

len	v_gene	CDR3aa
17	TRBV7-8	CASSPPRTSGSSYEQYF
14	TRBV5-1	CASWGQGFGETQYF
15	TRBV7-2	CASSLGGQTTGELFF
15	TRBV3-1/TRBV3-2	CASSQGGQGFYEQYF
11	TRBV6-6	CASSYRGDAFF
15	TRBV27	CASSLGTVNNSPLHF
14	TRBV5-1	CASSLVQGSYEQYF
14	TRBV5-1	CASVPGTGKETQYF
15	TRBV5-1	CASSRTSGGNQPQHF
15	TRBV11-2	CASSLGRGERDTQYF
16	TRBV19	CASSAQAGPGTDTQYF
15	TRBV24-1	CATTNTGSSYNEQFF
16	TRBV4-3	CASSQEAGGAGGGYTF
15	TRBV7-9	CASSSPGQRTGELFF
16	TRBV4-3	CASSLRFSGQPYEQYF
15	TRBV7-9	CASSLQGGVGNTIYF
16	TRBV3-1/TRBV3-2	CASSEQGGYLYNEQFF
15	TRBV7-2	CASSPTGTANYGYTF
18	TRBV3-1/TRBV3-2	CASSQEFDRQATQETQYF
17	TRBV5-4	CASSLRNRASGANVLTF
15	TRBV6-5	CASKYTGAINQPQHF
17	TRBV28	CASSSGGSPTMNTEAFF
14	TRBV3-1/TRBV3-2	CASSQGDRGRGYTF